Listed below are T cell receptor beta chains from one sample, sequenced in a study of shared clonotypes between healthy human individuals. Profiling relied on immunoSEQ multiplex PCR, and the TCRdb table lists in-frame clones only, not all of them. Of approximately 350,000 clones in the sample, roughly 96% were seen once. Sequencing was performed on memory CD8+ T cells sorted from blood. The source of these receptors is a man aged 25-45 years in good health. Both conserved end residues are part of each CDR3. Fields, in order: CDR3 length, D gene, V gene, J gene, CDR3 DNA, CDR3 protein. D genes are given only for firm matches.

length: 16; D: TRBD2; V: TRBV30; J: TRBJ2-3; DNA: TGTGCCTGGAAAGGCCTAGCGGGCCTCCTCACAGATACGCAGTATTTT; CDR3: CAWKGLAGLLTDTQYF
length: 13; D: NA; V: TRBV12-1; J: TRBJ2-1; DNA: TGTGCCAGCGACAGGCACTCCTACAATGAGCAGTTCTTC; CDR3: CASDRHSYNEQFF
length: 10; D: NA; V: TRBV6-6; J: TRBJ1-1; DNA: TGTGCCAGCGGGTTGACTGAAGCTTTCTTT; CDR3: CASGLTEAFF
length: 17; D: NA; V: TRBV19; J: TRBJ2-6; DNA: TGTGCCAGTAGTATCGTATCAGGGCTCTCTGGGGCCAACGTCCTGACTTTC; CDR3: CASSIVSGLSGANVLTF
length: 11; D: NA; V: TRBV6-5; J: TRBJ1-4; DNA: TGTGCCAGCAGCAACAGAGAAAAACTGTTTTTT; CDR3: CASSNREKLFF
length: 14; D: TRBD1; V: TRBV6-6; J: TRBJ2-3; DNA: TGTGCCGCAACTTACGGACAGGCCACAGATACGCAGTATTTT; CDR3: CAATYGQATDTQYF
length: 14; D: NA; V: TRBV28; J: TRBJ1-5; DNA: TGTGCCAGCAGTTTACCCCAAAAGAATCAGCCCCAGCATTTT; CDR3: CASSLPQKNQPQHF
length: 15; D: NA; V: TRBV7-9; J: TRBJ2-4; DNA: TGTGCCAGCAGCTTAGAAGGGTTAGCCAAAAACATTCAGTACTTC; CDR3: CASSLEGLAKNIQYF
length: 18; D: TRBD2; V: TRBV9; J: TRBJ2-5; DNA: TGTGCCAGCAGCGATCACCCGGGGGAGGGAGATCCCCAAGAGACCCAGTACTTC; CDR3: CASSDHPGEGDPQETQYF
length: 15; D: TRBD2; V: TRBV10-3; J: TRBJ2-3; DNA: TGTGCCATCAGTGAGTCGACTAGCGGCACAGATACGCAGTATTTT; CDR3: CAISESTSGTDTQYF
length: 16; D: TRBD2; V: TRBV5-1; J: TRBJ2-7; DNA: TGCGCCAGCAGCTTGGGTCCTAGCGGGAGCTCCTACGAGCAGTACTTC; CDR3: CASSLGPSGSSYEQYF
length: 13; D: NA; V: TRBV2; J: TRBJ2-5; DNA: TGTGCCAGCAGCGAACCTCGACCCTATTTAAAGTACTTC; CDR3: CASSEPRPYLKYF
length: 16; D: NA; V: TRBV9; J: TRBJ2-5; DNA: TGTGCCAGCAGCGTAGGGCCGGTGGGGCGGCAAGAGACCCAGTACTTC; CDR3: CASSVGPVGRQETQYF
length: 11; D: NA; V: TRBV5-5; J: TRBJ1-1; DNA: TGTGCCAGCAGCTTGAACACTGAAGCTTTCTTT; CDR3: CASSLNTEAFF
length: 15; D: TRBD2; V: TRBV5-6; J: TRBJ2-7; DNA: TGTGCCAGCAGCTTGGGACTAGCGGCCCCCTACGAGCAGTACTTC; CDR3: CASSLGLAAPYEQYF
length: 17; D: NA; V: TRBV7-9; J: TRBJ1-3; DNA: TGTGCCAGCAGCTTAGTTTCCAGAGTGAACTCCGGAAACACCATATATTTT; CDR3: CASSLVSRVNSGNTIYF
length: 14; D: NA; V: TRBV28; J: TRBJ1-1; DNA: TGTGCCAGCAGTTCCCCCATAATGAACACTGAAGCTTTCTTT; CDR3: CASSSPIMNTEAFF
length: 18; D: NA; V: TRBV5-1; J: TRBJ2-5; DNA: TGCGCCAGCAGCTATGGAGGGCCCCTGACTTGGGATAAAGAGACCCAGTACTTC; CDR3: CASSYGGPLTWDKETQYF
length: 13; D: TRBD1; V: TRBV29-1; J: TRBJ1-2; DNA: TGCAGCGTTGTGTGGGACAGCCTCTATGGCTACACCTTC; CDR3: CSVVWDSLYGYTF
length: 11; D: NA; V: TRBV20-1; J: TRBJ2-2; DNA: TGCAGTGCTAGGGGTACCGGGGAGCTGTTTTTT; CDR3: CSARGTGELFF
length: 11; D: NA; V: TRBV2; J: TRBJ2-4; DNA: TGTGCCAGCAGCACAGAAAACATTCAGTACTTC; CDR3: CASSTENIQYF
length: 14; D: NA; V: TRBV28; J: TRBJ1-4; DNA: TGTGCCAGCAGTGAGGTCCAGGGTAATGAAAAACTGTTTTTT; CDR3: CASSEVQGNEKLFF
length: 13; D: NA; V: TRBV5-1; J: TRBJ2-5; DNA: TGCGCCAGCAGCTTGGCGGGGAAAGAGACCCAGTACTTC; CDR3: CASSLAGKETQYF